This T cell receptor beta chain came from a study of blood T cells in healthy people across ages (dated by TCRdb to between 2014 and 2017). For context, the study as a whole: In model experiments, roughly one uniquely barcoded TCR beta cDNA molecule per two T cells was captured by template switching. Using deep sequencing normalized with unique cDNA molecular identifiers, the study measured how TCR beta repertoire diversity changes with age. Two additional independent replicas of 1 million unique cDNA reads from the same blood draw were analyzed for two donors (one aged 18 to 29 and one aged 80 or older). To avoid experimental bias, donors of different ages were randomly spread across the sequencing lanes. Donors were grouped into four age groups: young (average roughly 15 years), middle-aged (about 40), aged (around 56) and long-lived (just over 80).

The approximately 41 donors, aged about 6 to 95 years, were systemically healthy Caucasian individuals from Russia. Each donor gave ten milliliters of peripheral blood, collected into EDTA-treated Vacutainer tubes. Ficoll-Paque density-gradient centrifugation was used to isolate PBMCs, with at least 6.5 million obtained per sample. Total RNA was extracted from PBMCs with Trizol reagent, with at least 6 micrograms obtained per sample. For every donor, an aliquot of PBMCs went through flow cytometry to measure the percentages of naive CD45RAhigh/CD27high T cells. Note on this clonotype: The specificity of this receptor is unknown. Base-call qualities are not available, and no considerably larger clone is one nucleotide away.

Library prep was done by 5' RACE. Sequencing used an Illumina HiSeq 2500. The second PCR ran for about 7 to 11 cycles and used a J-beta primer mix along with a sample-barcoded 5' primer. Each TCR beta cDNA molecule received a unique molecular identifier from a template-switch 5' adaptor carrying 12 random nucleotides. At least 2.5 million CDR3-containing paired-end reads were obtained from each sample. First-strand cDNA synthesis was performed from all RNA using the Mint cDNA synthesis kit, with priming by a TRBC-specific oligonucleotide. Following uracil-DNA glycosylase treatment, all cDNA underwent a first 18-cycle PCR with the universal primers M1SS and BC2_uni_R. The authors processed their data as follows. Normalization of each sample was performed by random selection of 1 million high-quality reads, each carrying a distinct molecular identifier. Reads sharing molecular identifiers were discarded rather than binned into consensus sequences. MiTCR, with a Q25 quality threshold and the strictest error-elimination algorithm, was used for CDR3 identification, clonotype clustering and error correction. A nonparametric unseen species model using Euler transformation provided a lower-bound estimate of total TCR beta diversity. TCRdb took the public reads, trimmed them with fastp at Q25, ran MiXCR for clone calling and kept in-frame beta chains. Rows are combined by CDR3 protein, so each entry shows the most common genes and DNA. The V and J calls come from TCRdb's annotation, not from the publication. In this sample the table shows 980,000 or so distinct CDR3 sequences, roughly 52% of which occur a single time. The ten largest clones add up to 13% of the sample.

From a lookup of the germline V gene, CDR1 and CDR2 are SGHTA and FQGNSA. V trim: 6 bases; J trim: 4 bases; unmatched bases: 8. The CDR3 holds 15 amino acids from the cysteine to the phenylalanine. This entry keeps only the CDR3 DNA: 45 bases, framed from base 1. Results the study describes overall, beyond this receptor: The percentage of naive T cells measured by flow cytometry correlated strongly with observed TCR beta diversity. The long-lived group showed more naive CD4+ T cells, fewer expanded clones and increased TCR diversity than the aged group, suggesting age selection. Estimates of total diversity based on one million sequenced T cells were regarded as lower bounds and as underestimates. The CMV infection status of donors was not known, potentially confounding age-related changes in expanded clonotypes. Since profiling was done on bulk unsorted PBMCs, naive and antigen-experienced compartments could not be conclusively compared. As age increased, observed TCR beta diversity per million T cells dropped in a roughly linear way, and a significant reduction was already evident by age approximately 40.

The chain is assembled from TRBV7-2 and TRBJ1-2; 10 central bases correspond to TRBD1. The sequence was obtained from a man aged 30 to 45 in good health. Input material: blood. The CDR3 sequence is CASSRAGQGSYGYTF. The sequenced DNA is TGTGCCAGCAGTCGCGCGGGACAGGGGAGCTATGGCTACACCTTC.